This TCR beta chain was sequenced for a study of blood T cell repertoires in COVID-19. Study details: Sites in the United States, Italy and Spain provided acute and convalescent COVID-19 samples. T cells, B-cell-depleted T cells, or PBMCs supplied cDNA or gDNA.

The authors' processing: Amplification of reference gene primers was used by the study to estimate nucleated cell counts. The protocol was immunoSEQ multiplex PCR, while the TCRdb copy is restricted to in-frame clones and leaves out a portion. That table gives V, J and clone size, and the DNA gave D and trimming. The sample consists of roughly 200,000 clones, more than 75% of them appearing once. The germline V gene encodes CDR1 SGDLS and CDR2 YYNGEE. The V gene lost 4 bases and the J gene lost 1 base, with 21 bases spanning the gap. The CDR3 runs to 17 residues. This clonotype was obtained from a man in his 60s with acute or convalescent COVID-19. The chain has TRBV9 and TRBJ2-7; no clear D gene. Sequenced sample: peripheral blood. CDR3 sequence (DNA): TGTGCCAGCAGCCCCCCCATCCGTGGAGATGGATCCTACGAGCAGTACTTC. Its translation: CASSPPIRGDGSYEQYF.